This TCR beta chain was identified in a study of cytomegalovirus exposure and HLA in healthy donors (dated by TCRdb to about 2017). About the investigation overall: In an earlier analysis of some 610 of the donors, approximately 300 Gb of sequence data and some 120 million unique TCR beta sequences from about 179 million T cells were reported. About 300 gigabases of sequencing data and approximately 80 million unique TCR sequences were included in an early release covering about 700 HLA-typed donors. Of the roughly 390 genotyped donors, more than 75% were placed in the genetic ancestry cluster associated with self-reported Caucasian donors. The aim of the study was to test whether cataloging public T cell receptors could identify signatures of past pathogen exposure. The T cell repertoires of roughly 660 subjects were profiled by immunosequencing and related to cytomegalovirus serostatus. Along with the approximately 650-subject first cohort, a separate validation cohort of over a hundred different subjects was used. The study combined high-throughput TCR immunosequencing, statistical association of individual TCRs with disease status, and machine learning to predict cytomegalovirus infection status. To study patterns of TCR occurrence, a later analysis re-analyzed previously published TCR beta repertoires from several hundred donors and added high-resolution HLA genotyping. Rather than using new phenotypic data, the later analysis identified candidate immune exposures from TCR beta sequences and from how often those sequences occurred across donors. In an earlier analysis of around 540 of the donors, high-throughput TCR beta sequencing was used to judge whether each TCR beta V gene segment behaved as functional or pseudogenic. Donor age, sex, ethnicity and CMV serostatus were compiled alongside the repertoire data. A later genetic analysis used genome-wide SNP genotypes for about three fifths of the 666 donors, treating that subset as a discovery cohort. All discovery cohort repertoires had been generated on a single sequencing platform. HLA typing covered class I and class II loci at four-digit resolution. Typing coverage varied by locus: roughly 620-630 donors for A, B, C, DRB1 and DQB1; around 560 for DQA1; 606 for DPA1; more than 450 for DPB1. Because of strong linkage in the cohort, roughly five DR-DQ haplotypes were treated as single units for association and clustering. On average, approximately 250,000 unique TCR beta nucleotide sequences were sequenced per donor among a few hundred genotyped donors of the cohort, with 15% to 20% of those sequences being non-productive.

Libraries came from the immunoSEQ multiplex PCR assay. A mixture of 60 forward primers for TCR Vbeta segments and 13 reverse primers for TCR Jbeta segments was used in the multiplex PCR. Amplification of the CDR3 region of rearranged TCR beta genes was performed with a multiplex PCR assay on genomic DNA. On the Illumina HiSeq System, the amplified TCR beta libraries were sequenced as 87-base-pair reads. Per the authors' processing: A later analysis counted about 80 million unique TCR beta chains across the 700 or so repertoires, and about 10 million of these chains were shared by at least two donors. To remove PCR and sequencing errors, raw reads were error-corrected and collapsed into unique sequences using a nearest-neighbor algorithm that merged closely related sequences. CDR3 sequences were aligned to IMGT reference sequences to assign V, D and J gene segments. For a sequence to be retained, a match of at least six nucleotides was required to both a V gene segment and a J gene segment. A rearrangement counted as productive if the CDR3 had no stop codons and remained in frame with V and J, and every other rearrangement counted as non-productive. Following IMGT convention, CDR3 was defined as the stretch from the second conserved V-encoded cysteine to the conserved J-encoded phenylalanine. The earlier analysis of some 580 of the donors excluded any sequence lacking an unambiguous match to a single V gene segment. In an earlier analysis of 587 of the donors, a V segment was called functional when productive rearrangements were above 56.7%, and segregating when the standard deviation between donors exceeded 5%. A statistical classification framework was developed to diagnose cytomegalovirus status using the catalog of TCR beta chain sequences. In a later analysis, V and J genes were assigned by comparing TCR nucleotide sequences against IMGT/GENE-DB human TR gene sequences. Using the TCRdist pipeline, a later analysis assigned CDR3 sequences along with most-parsimonious VDJ recombination scenarios. In a later analysis, every TCR beta chain was defined by the combination of its CDR3 amino acid sequence and its V-gene family, and reads without a unique V-gene family were dropped. A later analysis removed 550 to 700 highly shared, low-generation-probability nucleotide sequences to deal with suspected cross-contamination and a sequencing artifact. In a later analysis, a clonal expansion index was calculated for each public chain from normalized within-repertoire ranks of inferred template counts. In a later analysis, generation probabilities were computed using a VDJ recombination model fitted to out-of-frame rearrangements, and the results were checked against IGoR. In a later analysis, hypergeometric tests were used to score TCR-TCR, TCR-HLA and TCR-CMV co-occurrence, with a repertoire-size bias correction applied to TCR pairs. False discovery rates were estimated in a later analysis by permuting HLA or CMV assignments 20 times. In a later analysis, co-occurring TCRs were grouped using DBSCAN, with TCRdist sequence similarity added in when clustering inside HLA-allele-positive subsets. Repertoires with fewer than 30,000 or more than 120,000 public chains, plus five repertoires with anomalous nucleotide sharing, were excluded from co-occurrence clustering. The clones in this table, taken by TCRdb from immuneACCESS, are in-frame only. Not every clone is retained; where verified, under half of the shortfall comes from an unresolved V gene, and the cause of the rest is unknown. V, J and clone size are taken as reported in that table, and D and trimming were inferred from the DNA itself. The sample table holds some 180,000 clones, of which around 74% were seen once. Around 3% of the sample is taken by the ten largest.

The research as a whole found: A cluster of highly shared sequence variants was judged likely to be a technical artifact of the sequencing pipeline. Correlated functional status among segregating V segments might be attributable to linkage disequilibrium, but an unknown experimental factor could not be ruled out. Specific HLA alleles were associated with 16,951 TCR beta sequences at a false discovery rate of 0.05 in a later analysis. Immune exposure information for the cohort was limited to CMV serostatus. A later analysis reported that several top co-occurrence clusters appeared linked to parvovirus B19, influenza, CMV and Epstein-Barr virus. According to the authors, the approach could potentially be generalized to other disease states and immunological phenotypes. Presence/absence analyses assumed roughly uniform sequencing depth across donors, an assumption that may not hold. An earlier analysis of approximately 590 of the donors showed that most TCR beta V segments appeared in productive rearrangements either about 87% or about 30% of the time, which broadly matched IMGT annotations. Cytomegalovirus status was reported to be diagnosed by the classifier with high specificity and sensitivity in both the original and validation cohorts. Three of the identified cytomegalovirus-associated TCR beta chains were confirmed in vitro to be specific for cytomegalovirus antigens. The study listed 150 to 200 TCR beta chains as associated with cytomegalovirus. In a later analysis, most CMV-associated TCR beta chains were found to appear HLA-restricted, with HLA associations seemingly driven largely by CMV exposure. A further reported finding was that TCR beta sequences accurately predicted the HLA-A and HLA-B alleles for most subjects in the first cohort. In this cohort, only TCR beta chains were sequenced, and detectable features were limited by the absence of alpha or paired-chain data. Because counts were too low, some 16 rarely observed V segments, including chromosome 9 orphons, were excluded from the earlier analysis of under 650 of the donors. Because some donors lacked HLA typing at each locus, the association tests relied only on the typed subset. In a later genetic analysis, a missense DCLRE1C variant was associated with V-gene and J-gene trimming of TCR beta chains, and the association was replicated in an independent cohort. In a later analysis, HLA-associated TCR beta chains were found to be more clonally expanded and to have lower generation probabilities than equally common non-associated chains. When HLA alleles, especially DR and DQ, strongly co-occurred, TCR associations were difficult to assign to individual alleles. In a later genetic analysis, fewer N-insertions in productive TCRs were reported among donors in an Asian-associated ancestry cluster than the roughly 670-donor mean. In a later analysis, TCR association rates were found to vary across HLA loci, with the most associated TCRs seen for DRB1 alleles and the fewest for HLA-C alleles. Across donors, most TCR sequences were observed very rarely, whereas some public TCRs were present in many individuals. Because the 87-base-pair reads could not distinguish some IMGT-functional V segments, including TRBV6-2 and TRBV6-3, those segments were excluded.

This clone was recorded once. The specificity of this receptor is unknown. No much larger clone is present one base from it, and per-base qualities are unavailable. Unmatched junction bases come to 3, with V trimmed by 2 bases and J by 6 bases. Counted from cysteine to phenylalanine, this CDR3 has 12 amino acids. CDR3 DNA only is kept here, 36 bases in frame from base 1. CDR1 and CDR2 are read off the germline V gene (reference sequence) as GTSNPN and SVGIG. The cohort consisted of 600 or so healthy bone marrow donors. All cohort members were sampled while nominally healthy, although unrecorded immune exposures were likely present. The donor tested CMV seronegative and was one of the 352 seronegative cohort members. A peripheral blood sample was provided by each donor, and peripheral blood mononuclear cells were used for TCR beta sequencing. Genomic DNA was extracted from the blood cell samples with the Qiagen DNeasy Blood Extraction Kit.

The sample was PBMCs. The V gene is TRBV30 and the J gene is TRBJ1-2, and 7 bases in between align with TRBD1. This TCR was recovered from a male donor in good health and CMV-seronegative. The DNA reads as follows: TGTGCCTGGAGTACCACAGGGGATGGCTACACCTTC. This encodes CAWSTTGDGYTF.